The rows below give T cell receptor beta chains drawn from one sample of a study of human T cells and chemical hapten exposure. TCRdb independently ran MiXCR on the RACE reads; one entry per CDR3 protein. There are approximately 370,000 distinct CDR3 sequences in the sample; approximately 5% occur only once, and about 8.2% lies in the top ten. The source was whole blood, collected in connection with sensitization to the hapten diphenylcyclopropenone (DPC). The source is a woman aged 18-30 years with alopecia areata. Some clones in this sample may be carry-over from other donors' samples. CDR3s include the opening cysteine and the closing phenylalanine or tryptophan. Fields, in order: V gene, clone size, D gene, J gene, CDR3 protein, CDR3 DNA. D genes are given only for firm matches. Clone size is stated in some rows and not others, as once, few, many or a class when expanded.

V: TRBV20-1; size: few; D: TRBD2; J: TRBJ2-2; CDR3: CSARDRASGGYTGELFF; DNA: TGCAGTGCTAGAGATCGGGCTAGCGGGGGGTACACCGGGGAGCTGTTTTTT
V: TRBV12-3/TRBV12-4; size: .; D: .; J: TRBJ1-1; CDR3: CASQTDTEAFF; DNA: TGTGCCAGCCAGACAGACACTGAAGCTTTCTTT
V: TRBV12-3/TRBV12-4; size: many; D: .; J: TRBJ1-5; CDR3: CASSWTIAQPQHF; DNA: TGTGCCAGCAGCTGGACCATCGCTCAGCCCCAGCATTTT
V: TRBV4-1; size: many; D: .; J: TRBJ2-1; CDR3: CASSQVSLRQHGEQFF; DNA: TGCGCCAGCAGCCAAGTTTCCTTACGACAGCACGGGGAGCAGTTCTTC
V: TRBV25-1; size: .; D: TRBD1; J: TRBJ1-2; CDR3: CASSESGTGSFPNYGYTF; DNA: TGTGCCAGCAGTGAGTCCGGGACAGGCTCGTTCCCTAACTATGGCTACACCTTC
V: TRBV3-1; size: many; D: .; J: TRBJ1-5; CDR3: CASSQAQNQPQHF; DNA: TGTGCCAGCAGCCAAGCCCAAAATCAGCCCCAGCATTTT
V: TRBV4-3; size: many; D: .; J: TRBJ1-4; CDR3: CASSQEGPGRGNEKLFF; DNA: TGCGCCAGCAGCCAAGAAGGCCCGGGGAGGGGTAATGAAAAACTGTTTTTT
V: TRBV29-1; size: many; D: TRBD1; J: TRBJ2-5; CDR3: CSVRLEQGARETQYF; DNA: TGCAGCGTGCGACTCGAACAGGGGGCCAGGGAGACCCAGTACTTC
V: TRBV6-2/TRBV6-3; size: many; D: .; J: TRBJ2-1; CDR3: CVSTPGPYNEQFF; DNA: TGTGTCTCAACGCCAGGGCCCTACAATGAGCAGTTCTTC
V: TRBV4-3; size: few; D: TRBD1; J: TRBJ2-1; CDR3: CASSQPYRGSEQFF; DNA: TGCGCCAGCAGCCAACCGTACAGGGGCAGTGAGCAGTTCTTC
V: TRBV7-2; size: few; D: .; J: TRBJ2-3; CDR3: CASSFTSDTQYF; DNA: TGTGCCAGCAGCTTCACCTCAGATACGCAGTATTTT
V: TRBV28; size: few; D: .; J: TRBJ2-5; CDR3: CASSLALGPPKETQYF; DNA: TGTGCCAGCAGTTTGGCGCTGGGACCGCCTAAAGAGACCCAGTACTTC
V: TRBV4-3; size: .; D: TRBD2; J: TRBJ2-3; CDR3: CASSPGEGSDTQYF; DNA: TGCGCCAGCAGCCCCGGGGAGGGCTCAGATACGCAGTATTTT
V: TRBV29-1; size: many; D: .; J: TRBJ1-6; CDR3: CSVQMLAGPIFGSPLHF; DNA: TGCAGCGTCCAAATGCTCGCGGGGCCGATTTTCGGTTCACCCCTCCACTTT
V: TRBV29-1; size: few; D: .; J: TRBJ2-3; CDR3: CSAGDTQYF; DNA: TGCAGCGCCGGTGATACGCAGTATTTT
V: TRBV28; size: .; D: .; J: TRBJ2-6; CDR3: CASRVSVGGSGANVLTF; DNA: TGTGCCAGCAGAGTTAGTGTTGGGGGCTCTGGGGCCAACGTCCTGACTTTC
V: TRBV7-8; size: .; D: TRBD1; J: TRBJ1-5; CDR3: CASSPHRGIQPQHF; DNA: TGTGCCAGCAGCCCCCACAGGGGGATTCAGCCCCAGCATTTT
V: TRBV4-3; size: many; D: .; J: TRBJ2-3; CDR3: CASSQDRRGTSTDTQYF; DNA: TGCGCCAGCAGCCAAGATAGGAGGGGAACTAGCACAGATACGCAGTATTTT
V: TRBV5-4; size: many; D: .; J: TRBJ2-3; CDR3: CASSNPTTTDTQYF; DNA: TGTGCCAGCAGCAACCCGACAACCACAGATACGCAGTATTTT
V: TRBV11-2; size: .; D: TRBD1; J: TRBJ1-6; CDR3: CASSAGGGFGTPLHF; DNA: TGTGCCAGCAGCGCAGGGGGAGGGTTCGGGACACCCCTCCACTTT
V: TRBV11-2; size: .; D: .; J: TRBJ2-5; CDR3: CASSLVAAETQYF; DNA: TGTGCCAGCAGCTTAGTTGCGGCAGAGACCCAGTACTTC
V: TRBV4-3; size: .; D: .; J: TRBJ1-5; CDR3: CASSQEPGPGAQHF; DNA: TGCGCCAGCAGCCAAGAGCCAGGACCAGGGGCCCAGCATTTT